A single sample gave rise to the 18 T cell receptor beta chains below, sequenced in a study of T cell responses to AZD1222 COVID-19 vaccine. Profiled with immunoSEQ multiplex PCR; TCRdb holds only in-frame clones, not every one. The sample includes some 150,000 clones, about 91% seen only once; the top ten take under 3.5%. This sample comprised peripheral blood, obtained on day 0 of MenACWY control vaccination. Receptor source: an adult in good health.

This clone was detected only a few times. This chain uses TRBV18 with TRBJ1-3; 8 bases map to TRBD1. This CDR3 has 17 amino acids. CDR1 is KGHSH, CDR2 LQKENI, per germline. Trimming cost V 3 bases and J 0 bases; bases outside gene matches: 7. The CDR3 region is CASSPNGQGLSGNTIYF. The CDR3 DNA reads TGTGCCAGCTCACCTAACGGACAGGGTCTCTCTGGAAACACCATATATTTT.

The chain carries TRBV10-3 and TRBJ1-2; tentatively, D is TRBD1 (5 bases). The germline V and J ends were trimmed by 6 bases and 6 bases, with 14 bases remaining between them. This CDR3 has 13 amino acids. Per the germline V gene, CDR1 is ENHRY and CDR2 is SYGVKD. This CDR3 reads CAIRGGTRDGYTF. DNA for the CDR3: TGTGCCATCAGGGGCGGGACCAGGGATGGCTACACCTTC.

The rearrangement uses TRBV6-1 and TRBJ1-2, with TRBD1 matching over 7 bases. Trimming cost V 3 bases and J 5 bases; bases outside gene matches: 6. Germline V gene data show CDR1 as MNHNS and CDR2 as SASEGT. The CDR3 covers 14 residues. Here the CDR3 reads CASSEAGQAYGYTF. The CDR3 coding sequence is TGTGCCAGCAGTGAGGCAGGACAGGCATATGGCTACACCTTC.

The CDR3 DNA reads TGTGCCAGCAGTTACAGGGTTCATTCACCCCTCCACTTT. Encoded protein: CASSYRVHSPLHF. The chain links TRBV6-2 or TRBV6-3 to TRBJ1-6; D is unresolved. V was cut by 2 bases and J by 8 bases, with 7 bases left in between. The CDR3 has 13 amino acids. CDR1 and CDR2 (germline): MNHEY, SVGEGT.

The V call is TRBV6-5, the J call TRBJ2-1, with TRBD2 matching 8 bases. Germline V lookup: CDR1 MNHEY, CDR2 SVGAGI. The CDR3 contains 15 residues. V shed 6 bases and J 7 bases; nucleotides not matched to a gene: 11. CDR3 nucleotides: TGTGCCAGCAGGACTTCGAGGACTAGCTCGAATGAGCAGTTCTTC. Translation: CASRTSRTSSNEQFF.

The genes are TRBV9 and TRBJ2-7; D gene uncertain. V was clipped by 0 bases and J by 0 bases, with 10 bases between them. CDR1 and CDR2 from the germline V gene are SGDLS and YYNGEE. The CDR3 length is 15 residues. The CDR3 loop is CASSVGVGYSYEQYF. The CDR3 nucleotides read TGTGCCAGCAGCGTAGGAGTCGGCTACTCCTACGAGCAGTACTTC.

J is TRBJ2-2 and V is TRBV4-3; D gene ambiguous. The CDR3 sequence is 14 residues long. V shed 1 base and J shed 4 bases, with 7 bases lying between them. The V gene's germline CDR1 is LGHNA and CDR2 YSLEER. The CDR3 protein is CASSQGPSTGELFF. CDR3 nucleotides: TGCGCCAGCAGCCAAGGGCCATCCACCGGGGAGCTGTTTTTT.

This clone has only one observation. This chain links TRBV7-2 with TRBJ1-6; 9 nucleotides line up with TRBD1. The germline V gene encodes CDR1 SGHTA and CDR2 FQGNSA. After removal of 4 bases from V and 3 bases from J, the junction contained 4 bases not matched to a gene. The CDR3 loop spans 16 amino acids. CDR3: CASSYGTGYYNSPLHF. The CDR3 DNA reads as TGTGCCAGCAGCTACGGGACAGGGTACTATAATTCACCCCTCCACTTT.

The rearrangement links TRBV11-3 to TRBJ2-7; D call uncertain. The V gene lost 0 bases and the J gene lost 6 bases, with 9 bases spanning the gap. The germline V gene has CDR1 SGHNT and CDR2 YENEEA. CDR3 size: 13 residues. CDR3 nucleotide sequence: TGTGCCAGCAGCTTAGATTTGACATCCGAGCAGTACTTC. This gives the protein CASSLDLTSEQYF. The whole variable domain, remainder taken from reference TRBV11-3 and TRBJ2-7, is EAGVVQSPRYKIIEKKQPVAFWCNPISGHNTLYWYLQNLGQGPELLIRYENEEAVDDSQLPKDRFSAERLKGVDSTLKIQPAELGDSAVYLCASSLDLTSEQYFGPGTRLTVT.

The CDR3 reads CASTGRRGFSNQPQHF. The CDR3 bases are TGTGCCAGTACGGGCCGAAGGGGGTTTAGCAATCAGCCCCAGCATTTT. This chain joins TRBV19 and TRBJ1-5, with D possibly being TRBD1 (6 bases). Germline CDR1 and CDR2: LNHDA and SQIVND (reference sequence). This CDR3 is 16 amino acids long. Trimming removed 7 bases at V and 0 bases at J, with 16 bases between.

The chain uses TRBV6-2 or TRBV6-3 and TRBJ1-1; 11 bases fit TRBD1. Trimming took 6 bases from V and 4 from J; bases not matched to a gene: 19. The length of the CDR3 is 19 residues. CDR1 is MNHEY, CDR2 SVGEGT, per germline. As DNA, the CDR3 is TGTGCCAGCAGCAGCATCCCCGGACAGGGGGCTACTAGGAGCACTGAAGCTTTCTTT. This sequence encodes CASSSIPGQGATRSTEAFF.

The J gene is TRBJ2-7, the V gene TRBV7-9; 9 bases line up with TRBD1. V dropped 5 bases and J dropped 2; count of bases not matched to a gene: 7. Germline V gene lookup returns CDR1 SEHNR and CDR2 FQNEAQ (reference sequence). The CDR3 loop spans 15 amino acids. The CDR3 sequence: CASSPGTGNTYEQYF. CDR3 DNA: TGTGCCAGCAGCCCCGGGACAGGGAACACCTACGAGCAGTACTTC.

The rearrangement links TRBV3-1 (or the pseudogene TRBV3-2) to TRBJ1-1, with D perhaps matching TRBD1 (6 bases). CDR3 length: 16 amino acids. Trimming took 3 bases from V and 1 from J, leaving 15 bases between them. Germline-derived CDR1 and CDR2 are LGHDT and YNNKEL (reference sequence). The CDR3 nucleotides are TGTGCCAGCAGCCATCGACAGGTATCATGGAACACTGAAGCTTTCTTT. It specifies CASSHRQVSWNTEAFF.

The chain combines TRBV6-6 with TRBJ2-3; maybe TRBD2 (6 bases). The CDR3 loop spans 14 amino acids. V was shortened by 6 bases and J by 2 bases, with 12 bases between the two germline ends. The germline CDR1 and CDR2 sequences are MNHNY and SVGAGI (reference sequence). CDR3 nucleotides: TGTGCCAGCAGGAGGGACTCTGACACAGATACGCAGTATTTT. Amino acids: CASRRDSDTDTQYF.

The V and J genes are TRBV7-2 and TRBJ2-7; D is perhaps TRBD1 (6 bases). Germline V lookup: CDR1 SGHTA, CDR2 FQGNSA. Trimming took 1 base from V and 3 from J, leaving 13 bases between them. The CDR3 extends over 15 amino acids. CDR3 nucleotides: TGTGCCAGCAGCTTAGTGGCAGGGGTATACTACGAGCAGTACTTC. This translates into CASSLVAGVYYEQYF.

The chain recombines TRBV11-3 with TRBJ2-3; D may be TRBD2 (6 bases). This CDR3 region has 15 residues. Germline V CDR1 and CDR2: SGHNT, YENEEA. The V gene lost 1 base and the J gene lost 1 base, with 9 bases spanning the gap. The CDR3 here is CASSLGGVGTDTQYF. For the CDR3, the DNA is TGTGCCAGCAGCTTAGGGGGGGTAGGCACAGATACGCAGTATTTT.

This chain joins TRBV5-1 and TRBJ2-1, with TRBD2 as a possible D gene (6 bases). Trimming removed 4 bases from V and 8 bases from J, with 19 bases in between. The germline CDR1 and CDR2 sequences are SGHRS and YFSETQ. This CDR3 region has 15 residues. CDR3 sequence: CASSPRGNREDEQFF. CDR3 DNA: TGCGCCAGCAGCCCCCGGGGGAATAGGGAGGATGAGCAGTTCTTC. The complete variable domain, with remaining parts taken from reference TRBV5-1 and TRBJ2-1, reads KAGVTQTPRYLIKTRGQQVTLSCSPISGHRSVSWYQQTPGQGLQFLFEYFSETQRNKGNFPGRFSGRQFSNSRSEMNVSTLELGDSALYLCASSPRGNREDEQFFGPGTRLTVL.

The CDR3 is CAWSVHGVDSPLHF. The CDR3 DNA sequence: TGTGCCTGGAGTGTACATGGGGTCGACTCACCCCTCCACTTT. This chain connects TRBV30 to TRBJ1-6; D gene uncertain. This CDR3 is 14 amino acids long. V lost 0 bases to trimming and J lost 10 bases, with 13 bases between them. CDR1 is GTSNPN, CDR2 SVGIG, per germline (reference sequence). Together with reference TRBV30 and TRBJ1-6, the CDR3 gives the full variable domain: SQTIHQWPATLVQPVGSPLSLECTVEGTSNPNLYWYRQAAGRGLQLLFYSVGIGQISSEVPQNLSASRPQDRQFILSSKKLLLSDSGFYLCAWSVHGVDSPLHFGNGTRLTVT.